This paragraph reports one T cell receptor beta chain. The authors' processing: Nucleated cell number was recorded as an estimate derived from reference gene primer amplification. Using immunoSEQ multiplex PCR, the repertoire was profiled, and TCRdb retains in-frame clones only, with some absent. Clonal size and the V and J genes are those of that table, whereas D and trimming came from the DNA. The profile shows 330,000 or so clones, 89% of them singletons. Seattle participants joined during active infection and were tracked over time. This entry is derived from a study of blood T cell repertoires in COVID-19. About the research overall: The United States, Italy and Spain supplied acute and convalescent COVID-19 samples. T cells, B-cell-depleted T cells, or PBMCs provided the cDNA or gDNA that served as material.

V was pared by 7 bases and J by 4 bases, with 11 bases of the junction left unmatched. The CDR3 is made up of 14 amino acids. The V gene's germline CDR1 is SGHTS and CDR2 YDEGEE. The specimen sequenced was peripheral blood. The chain couples TRBV5-8 to TRBJ2-7, with 7 bases aligning to TRBD2. The source is a woman aged 60-75 years with COVID-19, enrolled during active disease. The DNA for the CDR3 is TGTGCCAGCGGCGCGGGAGAGCCACCTTACGAGCAGTACTTC. Amino acids: CASGAGEPPYEQYF.